Presented here are 29 T cell receptor beta chains from one specimen sequenced in a study of T cells in Graves' hyperthyroidism and ophthalmopathy. TCR beta CDR3 regions were amplified from RNA transcripts. First-round RT-PCR targeting the TCR CDR3 was performed with the HTBI primer set. Each CDR3 protein is one row after TCRdb ran MiXCR on the multiplex PCR reads. The sample consists of around 620,000 distinct CDR3 sequences, 15% to 20% of them appearing once. The sequenced sample consisted of blood. These receptors came from a woman aged 25 to 39 with Graves' hyperthyroidism.

The rearrangement uses TRBV6-2 or TRBV6-3 and TRBJ2-1; D is uncertain. Germline V lookup: CDR1 MNHEY, CDR2 SVGEGT. V was cut by 5 bases and J by 1 base, with 12 bases left in between. This CDR3 is 15 amino acids long. The CDR3 DNA is TGTGCCAGCAGTAGGTCTCCAGGATCCTACAATGAGCAGTTCTTC. Translated, it gives CASSRSPGSYNEQFF.

The gene calls are TRBV6-2 or TRBV6-3 and TRBJ2-7, with D possibly TRBD1 on 5 matching bases. CDR3 size: 13 residues. The ends were cut back, 3 bases at V and 2 bases at J, with 8 bases in the middle. CDR1 and CDR2 (germline): MNHEY, SVGEGT. This CDR3 reads CASSYGHTYEQYF. CDR3 DNA: TGTGCCAGCAGTTATGGACACACCTACGAGCAGTACTTC.

On this clonotype itself: This clone may be a read error of a much larger clone one base away. The J gene is TRBJ2-5, the V gene TRBV11-1; 8 nucleotides match TRBD1. The germline V gene has CDR1 SGHAT and CDR2 FQDESV (reference sequence). CDR3 length: 14 amino acids. CDR3 nucleotides: TGTGCCAGCAGCCGAGACAGGGGTCGGGAGACCGAGTACTTC. It is translated as CASSRDRGRETEYF.

This clonotype was counted at least ten times. This sequence joins TRBV7-3 and TRBJ2-7; weak D call: TRBD1 (5 bases). The CDR3 consists of 14 residues. With 5 bases removed from V and 2 bases from J, the gap between germline ends came to 13 bases. CDR1 and CDR2 (germline): SGHTA, FQGTGA. The CDR3 loop is CASSPTAGPYEQYF. Here the CDR3 DNA reads TGTGCCAGCAGCCCAACAGCAGGGCCCTACGAGCAGTACTTC.

This clonotype appeared a few times. A read error may be the cause here, since a much bigger clone is one base away. This chain uses TRBV7-9 with TRBJ2-5, with 7 bases lining up with TRBD2. Germline V gene sequence: CDR1 SEHNR, CDR2 FQNEAQ (reference sequence). J gave up 5 bases and V 7 bases, and 10 bases lay outside the gene matches. CDR3 size: 14 residues. The CDR3 region has the DNA TGTGCCAGCACCAAGGACTTCGGGAGGGAGACCCAGTACTTC. Protein sequence: CASTKDFGRETQYF.

The table lists this clonotype with a few counts. The chain couples TRBV11-2 to TRBJ2-5; D possibly corresponds to TRBD1 (6 bases). V lost 1 base and J lost 3, with 9 bases in between. CDR3 length: 14 residues. Germline V gene lookup returns CDR1 SGHAT and CDR2 FQNNGV. CDR3 nucleotides: TGTGCCAGCAGCTTAGCTAGGGGGAAAGAGACCCAGTACTTC. It is translated as CASSLARGKETQYF.

This clonotype has only a few counts. The V call is TRBV5-1, the J call TRBJ2-1; a possible D gene is TRBD1 (6 bases). The CDR3 is 15 residues long. Germline V lookup: CDR1 SGHRS, CDR2 YFSETQ. The V end lost 4 bases, the J end lost 6 bases, and 17 bases lay between the germline ends. CDR3 nucleotide sequence: TGCGCCAGCAGCCCGGGACAAACTAGTTCCAATGAGCAGTTCTTC. The encoded protein is CASSPGQTSSNEQFF.

V and J are TRBV4-3 and TRBJ2-7; 9 bases are a match to TRBD1. The junction had 6 bases not matched to a gene; V was cut back by 2 bases and J by 7 bases. The CDR3 runs 14 residues. Germline lookup yields CDR1 LGHNA and CDR2 YSLEER. The CDR3 bases are TGCGCCAGCAGCCAAAGGACAGGGGTAGAGGAGCAGTACTTC. Translated, it gives CASSQRTGVEEQYF.

The chain couples TRBV7-8 to TRBJ2-1, with a weak D call TRBD2 (6 bases). Germline V gene lookup returns CDR1 SGHVS and CDR2 FQNEAQ. V shed 5 bases and J shed 4 bases, with 15 bases lying between them. The CDR3 loop spans 15 amino acids. CDR3 residues: CASSRDPEGYNEQFF. Written as DNA, the CDR3 is TGTGCCAGCAGCCGGGACCCGGAGGGGTACAATGAGCAGTTCTTC.

This clonotype was observed many times. This chain uses TRBV13 with TRBJ2-7; the D gene is possibly TRBD2 (6 bases). Germline values: CDR1 PRHDT, CDR2 FYEKMQ (reference sequence). Trimming removed 5 bases from V and 5 bases from J, with 16 bases in between. The CDR3 runs to 14 residues. CDR3 region: CASSPRVGRNEQYF. CDR3 DNA sequence: TGTGCCAGCAGCCCCCGAGTCGGGAGAAACGAGCAGTACTTC.

This clonotype has a count of ten or more. The chain uses TRBV11-2 and TRBJ2-1, with 13 bases aligning to TRBD2. This CDR3 spans 16 amino acids. CDR1 and CDR2 (germline): SGHAT, FQNNGV. V lost 4 bases to trimming and J lost 8 bases; unmatched junction nucleotides: 8. The CDR3: CASSSRTSGRGYEQFF. CDR3 in DNA: TGTGCCAGCAGCTCACGCACTAGCGGGAGGGGGTATGAGCAGTTCTTC.

About this clonotype itself: A much larger clone is a single base away; this may be a read error. The V call is TRBV28, the J call TRBJ2-1; 9 bases line up with TRBD1. The CDR3 is 14 residues long. Germline CDR1 is MDHEN and CDR2 is SYDVKM. The CDR3 nucleotides read TGTGCCAGCAGCACAGGGGGCGCCTACAGTGAGCAGTTCTTC. The encoded protein is CASSTGGAYSEQFF.

The rearrangement uses TRBV12-3 or TRBV12-4 and TRBJ1-6, with 9 positions matching TRBD1. V lost 8 bases and J lost 9; bases outside the gene matches: 11. The CDR3 is 15 amino acids. In DNA, the CDR3 is TGTGCCAGCCTTAGCGAAACAGGGGGCGCTTCACCCCTCCACTTT. This sequence encodes CASLSETGGASPLHF.

This clonotype was detected ten times or more. The chain uses TRBV12-3 or TRBV12-4 and TRBJ1-5; D not resolved. V lost 6 bases and J 1 base, leaving 10 bases between the germline ends. The length of the CDR3 is 14 residues. The CDR3 here is CASRQSGSNQPQHF. The CDR3 DNA reads as TGTGCCAGCAGGCAAAGTGGGAGCAATCAGCCCCAGCATTTT.

This clonotype was observed at least ten times. This rearrangement joins TRBV7-9 to TRBJ2-7; no definite D call. CDR1 is SEHNR, CDR2 FQNEAQ, per germline (reference sequence). Trimming stripped 1 base from V and 3 bases from J, with 10 bases between. The CDR3 sequence is 14 residues long. For the CDR3, the DNA is TGTGCCAGCAGCTTAGTACCCCAAAGCTACGAGCAGTACTTC. It yields the protein CASSLVPQSYEQYF.

As for this clonotype: Germline is not matched at one junction end, which may reflect a read error. The V and J genes are TRBV13 and TRBJ2-7, with D hard to call. CDR1 is PRHDT, CDR2 FYEKMQ, per germline (reference sequence). CDR3 length: 12 amino acids. CDR3 loop: CVSRLGTYEQYF. The DNA of the CDR3 is TGTGTCAGCAGACTCGGAACCTACGAGCAGTACTTC.

There are many counts of this clonotype. The chain combines TRBV12-5 with TRBJ2-1; D is ambiguous. V was trimmed by 3 bases and J by 9 bases, leaving 18 bases between them. CDR1 LGHNT and CDR2 FRNRAP come from the germline V gene. The CDR3 runs 15 residues. The CDR3 nucleotides are TGTGCTAGTGGTTTAAGTTCGTGGTCGGTCGCTGAGCAGTTCTTC. Translated, it gives CASGLSSWSVAEQFF.

This clonotype showed up many times. This chain links TRBV30 with TRBJ1-2; TRBD1 is a possible D gene (5 bases). Germline lookup yields CDR1 GTSNPN and CDR2 SVGIG (reference sequence). Deletions cut 2 bases from V and 6 bases from J, with 7 bases between. CDR3 length: 11 amino acids. In nucleotides, the CDR3 is TGTGCCTGGAGTAAGGGGAATGGCTACACCTTC. This translates into CAWSKGNGYTF.

This sequence joins TRBV5-1 and TRBJ2-5; D is unclear. Between the trimmed V and J ends, which lost 1 base and 5 bases, there was a span of 12 bases. Germline CDR1 reads SGHRS; CDR2 reads YFSETQ. This CDR3 has 14 residues. The CDR3 DNA sequence: TGCGCCAGCAGCTTGTTGGCCCTAAGGGAGACCCAGTACTTC. It encodes CASSLLALRETQYF.

The table lists this clonotype with many counts. The rearrangement links TRBV27 to TRBJ1-2; 7 bases agree with TRBD1. J gave up 8 bases and V 5 bases, and 14 bases lay outside the gene matches. CDR1 is MNHEY and CDR2 is SMNVEV in the germline V gene (reference sequence). The CDR3 consists of 15 residues. CDR3 residues: CASSPPTGVASGYTF. In nucleotides, the CDR3 is TGTGCCAGCAGTCCCCCCACAGGGGTGGCGTCAGGCTACACCTTC.

The chain joins TRBV5-6 to TRBJ2-4; no clear D gene. This CDR3 is 16 amino acids long. Between the trimmed V and J ends, which lost 0 bases and 0 bases, there was a span of 10 bases. Germline CDR1 reads SGHDT; CDR2 reads YYEEEE. Here the CDR3 reads CASSLGGSLAKNIQYF. DNA for the CDR3: TGTGCCAGCAGCTTGGGGGGAAGTCTAGCCAAAAACATTCAGTACTTC.

This chain links TRBV19 with TRBJ2-3, with D perhaps TRBD1 (7 bases). V dropped 11 bases and J dropped 1 base, with 16 bases sitting between them. Germline V gene data show CDR1 as LNHDA and CDR2 as SQIVND (reference sequence). This CDR3 spans 14 amino acids. DNA of the CDR3: TGTGCCTCTCGCCAGGGGGGTCGCACAGATACGCAGTATTTT. It specifies CASRQGGRTDTQYF.

This clonotype was seen more than once but under ten times. V is TRBV9 and J is TRBJ1-2; D is uncertain. Trimming took off 4 bases at V and 1 base at J, with 11 bases between the two ends. Looked up from germline, CDR1 is SGDLS and CDR2 is YYNGEE. This CDR3 comprises 14 residues. In nucleotides, the CDR3 is TGTGCCAGCAGCCCGAGGGCCAATAACTATGGCTACACCTTC. As protein: CASSPRANNYGYTF.

This clonotype was seen many times. This chain connects TRBV7-9 to TRBJ2-1; tentative D call: TRBD2 (6 bases). The CDR3 extends over 16 amino acids. Looked up from germline, CDR1 is SEHNR and CDR2 is FQNEAQ (reference sequence). V dropped 5 bases and J dropped 1 base, with 15 bases sitting between them. The CDR3 here is CASSPDRLVSYNEQFF. The DNA of the CDR3 is TGTGCCAGCAGCCCCGACCGACTAGTTTCCTACAATGAGCAGTTCTTC.

This chain connects TRBV6-1 to TRBJ2-1; D is uncertain. The CDR3 sequence is 16 residues long. V shed 0 bases and J shed 4 bases, with 13 bases lying between them. The germline CDR1 and CDR2 sequences are MNHNS and SASEGT. Here the CDR3 DNA reads TGTGCCAGCAGTGAAGCGCTCGGGCAGACTTACAATGAGCAGTTCTTC. This sequence encodes CASSEALGQTYNEQFF.

V and J are TRBV30 and TRBJ1-5; TRBD1 is a possible D gene (5 bases). The CDR3 spans 14 residues. Trimming pared 0 bases from V and 2 bases from J, leaving 8 bases between. Germline values: CDR1 GTSNPN, CDR2 SVGIG (reference sequence). The CDR3 nucleotides are TGTGCCTGGAGTGTACAAGGGGGCAATCAGCCCCAGCATTTT. This sequence encodes CAWSVQGGNQPQHF.

Many counts were recorded for this clonotype. The chain joins TRBV20-1 to TRBJ2-7; 9 bases agree with TRBD1. CDR3 length equals 12 residues. Germline assignment: CDR1 DFQATT and CDR2 SNEGSKA (reference sequence). Trimming cost V 6 bases and J 2 bases; bases outside gene matches: 2. In nucleotides, the CDR3 is TGCAGTGCCGGACAGGGGACCTACGAGCAGTACTTC. It codes for CSAGQGTYEQYF.

J is TRBJ1-6 and V is TRBV11-2; D gene ambiguous. V lost 0 bases, J lost 7 bases, and 7 bases lay in between. This CDR3 has 14 amino acids. CDR1 is SGHAT, CDR2 FQNNGV, per germline. CDR3 region: CASSLDPLNSPLHF. In nucleotides, the CDR3 is TGTGCCAGCAGCTTAGACCCCTTGAATTCACCCCTCCACTTT.

This clonotype was seen at least ten times. The gene calls are TRBV5-1 and TRBJ1-1, with no clear D. Trimming shortened V by 2 bases and J by 1 base, and 12 bases separated the two germline ends. Germline CDR1 SGHRS, CDR2 YFSETQ. This CDR3 is 15 amino acids long. The CDR3 spells CASSFSEGRNTEAFF. The CDR3 bases are TGCGCCAGCAGCTTTTCGGAAGGTAGGAACACTGAAGCTTTCTTT.